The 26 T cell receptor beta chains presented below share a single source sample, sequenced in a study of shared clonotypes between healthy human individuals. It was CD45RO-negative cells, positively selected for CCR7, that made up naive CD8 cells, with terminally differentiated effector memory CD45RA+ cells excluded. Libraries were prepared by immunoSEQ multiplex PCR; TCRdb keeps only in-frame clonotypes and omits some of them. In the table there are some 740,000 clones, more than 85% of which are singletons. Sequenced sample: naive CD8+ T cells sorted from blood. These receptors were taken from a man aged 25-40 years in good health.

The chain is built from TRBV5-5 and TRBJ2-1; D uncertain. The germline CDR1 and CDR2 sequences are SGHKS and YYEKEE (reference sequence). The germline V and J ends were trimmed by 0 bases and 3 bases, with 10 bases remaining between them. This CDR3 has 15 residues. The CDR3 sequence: CASSLVVAGYNEQFF. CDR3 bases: TGTGCCAGCAGCTTGGTAGTCGCCGGCTACAATGAGCAGTTCTTC.

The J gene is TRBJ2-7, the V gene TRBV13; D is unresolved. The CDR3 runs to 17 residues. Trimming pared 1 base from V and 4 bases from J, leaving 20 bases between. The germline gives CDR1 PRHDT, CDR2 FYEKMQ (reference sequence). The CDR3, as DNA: TGTGCCAGCAGCTTAGAAGGTTTGACCACCGTATCGTACGAGCAGTACTTC. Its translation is CASSLEGLTTVSYEQYF.

The CDR3 reads CASSISDIPDEQYF. CDR3 in DNA: TGTGCCAGTAGTATCTCAGACATTCCGGACGAGCAGTACTTC. V is TRBV19 and J is TRBJ2-7; D uncertain. The length of the CDR3 is 14 residues. Trimming pared 3 bases from V and 5 bases from J, leaving 14 bases between. CDR1 and CDR2 from the germline V gene are LNHDA and SQIVND (reference sequence).

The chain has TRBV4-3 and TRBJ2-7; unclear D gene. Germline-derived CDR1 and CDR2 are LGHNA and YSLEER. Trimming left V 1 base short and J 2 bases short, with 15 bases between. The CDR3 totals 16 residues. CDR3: CASSQAKGGDPYEQYF. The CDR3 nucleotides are TGCGCCAGCAGCCAAGCCAAAGGTGGGGATCCCTACGAGCAGTACTTC.

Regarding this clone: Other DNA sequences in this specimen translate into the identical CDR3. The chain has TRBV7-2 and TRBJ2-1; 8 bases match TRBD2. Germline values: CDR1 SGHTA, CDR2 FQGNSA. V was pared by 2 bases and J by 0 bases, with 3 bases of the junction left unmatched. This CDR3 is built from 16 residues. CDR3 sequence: CASSLLAGSSYNEQFF. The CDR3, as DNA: TGTGCCAGCAGCTTATTAGCGGGGAGCTCCTACAATGAGCAGTTCTTC.

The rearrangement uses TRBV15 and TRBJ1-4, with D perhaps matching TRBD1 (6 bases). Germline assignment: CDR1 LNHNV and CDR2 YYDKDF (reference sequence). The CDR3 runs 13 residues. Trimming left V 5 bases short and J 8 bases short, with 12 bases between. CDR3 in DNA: TGTGCCACCAGCCCACAGGGCGTCGAAAAACTGTTTTTT. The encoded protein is CATSPQGVEKLFF.

Here the CDR3 DNA reads TGCGCCAGCAGTCAATCTGGGGGGGGGACATTCCAGTACTTC. This gives the protein CASSQSGGGTFQYF. The V and J genes are TRBV23-1 and TRBJ2-5; a possible D gene is TRBD2 (7 bases). TRBV23-1 is an ORF, with its function uncertain. Deletions cut 0 bases from V and 10 bases from J, with 15 bases between. The length of the CDR3 is 14 residues.

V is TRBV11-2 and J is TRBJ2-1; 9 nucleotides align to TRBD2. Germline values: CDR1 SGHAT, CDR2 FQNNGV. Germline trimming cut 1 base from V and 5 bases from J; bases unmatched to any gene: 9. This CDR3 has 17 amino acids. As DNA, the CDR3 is TGTGCCAGCAGCTTAGGGCCCTGGCGGGAGGGAGACAATGAGCAGTTCTTC. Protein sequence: CASSLGPWREGDNEQFF.

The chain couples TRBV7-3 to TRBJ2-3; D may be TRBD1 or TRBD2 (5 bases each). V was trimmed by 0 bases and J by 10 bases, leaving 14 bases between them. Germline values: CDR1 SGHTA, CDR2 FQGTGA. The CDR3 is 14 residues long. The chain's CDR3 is CASSLTGRDRAQYF. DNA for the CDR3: TGTGCCAGCAGCTTAACAGGTCGGGACCGGGCGCAGTATTTT.

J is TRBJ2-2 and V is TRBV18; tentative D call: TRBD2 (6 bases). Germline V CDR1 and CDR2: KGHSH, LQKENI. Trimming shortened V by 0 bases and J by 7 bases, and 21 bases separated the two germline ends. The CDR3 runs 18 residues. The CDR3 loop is CASSPPRGSSGGYGELFF. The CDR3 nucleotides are TGTGCCAGCTCACCACCACGCGGCAGTTCAGGAGGGTACGGGGAGCTGTTTTTT.

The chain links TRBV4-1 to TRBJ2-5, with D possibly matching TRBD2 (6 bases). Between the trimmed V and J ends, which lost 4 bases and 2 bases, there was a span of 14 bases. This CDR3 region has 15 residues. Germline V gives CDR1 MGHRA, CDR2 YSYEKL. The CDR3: CASSLRGGPQETQYF. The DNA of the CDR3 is TGCGCCAGCAGCCTACGGGGAGGACCACAAGAGACCCAGTACTTC.

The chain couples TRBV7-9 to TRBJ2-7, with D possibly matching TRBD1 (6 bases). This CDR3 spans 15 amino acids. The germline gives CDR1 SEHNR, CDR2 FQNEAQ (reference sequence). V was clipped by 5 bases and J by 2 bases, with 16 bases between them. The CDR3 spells CASSPADSRTYEQYF. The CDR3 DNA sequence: TGTGCCAGCAGCCCCGCGGACAGCCGTACCTACGAGCAGTACTTC.

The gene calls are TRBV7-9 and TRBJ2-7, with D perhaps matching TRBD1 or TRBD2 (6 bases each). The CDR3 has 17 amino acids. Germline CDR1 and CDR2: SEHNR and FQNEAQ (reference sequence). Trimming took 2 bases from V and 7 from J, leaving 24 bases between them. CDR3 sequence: CASSLSGAGQPDKEQYF. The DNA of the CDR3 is TGTGCCAGCAGCTTAAGTGGGGCGGGACAACCAGATAAAGAGCAGTACTTC.

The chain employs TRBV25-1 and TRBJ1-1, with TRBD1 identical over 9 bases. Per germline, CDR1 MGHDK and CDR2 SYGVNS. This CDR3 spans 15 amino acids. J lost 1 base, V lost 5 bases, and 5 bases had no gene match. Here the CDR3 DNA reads TGTGCCAGCAGTCCCCTGGGACAGGGGAACACTGAAGCTTTCTTT. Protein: CASSPLGQGNTEAFF.

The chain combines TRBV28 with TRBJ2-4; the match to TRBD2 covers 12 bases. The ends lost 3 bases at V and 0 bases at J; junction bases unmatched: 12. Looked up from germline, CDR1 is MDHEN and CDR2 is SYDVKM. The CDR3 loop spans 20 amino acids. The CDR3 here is CASSLVYASSGRVAKNIQYF. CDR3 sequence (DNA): TGTGCCAGCAGTTTGGTTTATGCGTCTAGCGGGAGGGTAGCCAAAAACATTCAGTACTTC.

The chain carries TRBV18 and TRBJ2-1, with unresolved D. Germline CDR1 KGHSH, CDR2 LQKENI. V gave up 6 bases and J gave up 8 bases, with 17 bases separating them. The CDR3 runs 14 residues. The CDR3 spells CASSLTPSRDEQFF. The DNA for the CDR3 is TGTGCCAGCTCTCTTACCCCCTCCCGGGATGAGCAGTTCTTC.

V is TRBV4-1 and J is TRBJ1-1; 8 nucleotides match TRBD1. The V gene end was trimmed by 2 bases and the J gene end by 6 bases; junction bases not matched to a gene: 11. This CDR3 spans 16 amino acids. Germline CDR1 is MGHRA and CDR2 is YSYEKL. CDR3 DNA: TGCGCCAGCAGCCAAAGTGATCAGGGGGCATGGCCTGAAGCTTTCTTT. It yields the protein CASSQSDQGAWPEAFF.

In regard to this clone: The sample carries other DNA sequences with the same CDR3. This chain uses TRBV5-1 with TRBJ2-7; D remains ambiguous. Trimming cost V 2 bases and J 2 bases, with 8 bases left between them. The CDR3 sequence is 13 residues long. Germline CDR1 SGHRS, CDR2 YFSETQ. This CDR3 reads CASSFGQTYEQYF. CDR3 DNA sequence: TGCGCCAGCAGCTTTGGCCAAACCTACGAGCAGTACTTC.

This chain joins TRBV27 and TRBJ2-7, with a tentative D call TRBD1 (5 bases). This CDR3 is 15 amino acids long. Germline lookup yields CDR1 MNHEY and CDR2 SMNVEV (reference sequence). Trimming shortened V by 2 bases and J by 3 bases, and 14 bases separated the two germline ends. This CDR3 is CASSLAGSLLYEQYF. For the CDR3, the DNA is TGTGCCAGCAGTTTAGCAGGGTCCCTCCTCTACGAGCAGTACTTC.

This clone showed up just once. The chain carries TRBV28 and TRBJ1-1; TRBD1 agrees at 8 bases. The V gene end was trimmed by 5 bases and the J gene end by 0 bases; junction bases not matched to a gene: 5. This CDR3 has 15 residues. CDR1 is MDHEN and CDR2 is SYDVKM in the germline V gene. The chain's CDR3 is CASSGDRGLNTEAFF. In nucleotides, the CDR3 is TGTGCCAGCAGTGGAGACAGGGGACTGAACACTGAAGCTTTCTTT.

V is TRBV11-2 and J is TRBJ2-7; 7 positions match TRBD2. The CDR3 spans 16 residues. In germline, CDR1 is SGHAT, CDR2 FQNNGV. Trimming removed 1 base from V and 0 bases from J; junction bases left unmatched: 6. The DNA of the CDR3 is TGTGCCAGCAGCTTAGGCGTGGGAGGGATCTCCTACGAGCAGTACTTC. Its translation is CASSLGVGGISYEQYF.

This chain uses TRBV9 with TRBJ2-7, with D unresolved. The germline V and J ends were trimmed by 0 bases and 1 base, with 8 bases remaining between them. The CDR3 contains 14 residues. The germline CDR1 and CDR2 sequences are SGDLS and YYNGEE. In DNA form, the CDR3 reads TGTGCCAGCAGCGTAGTGGACGGATCCTACGAGCAGTACTTC. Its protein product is CASSVVDGSYEQYF.

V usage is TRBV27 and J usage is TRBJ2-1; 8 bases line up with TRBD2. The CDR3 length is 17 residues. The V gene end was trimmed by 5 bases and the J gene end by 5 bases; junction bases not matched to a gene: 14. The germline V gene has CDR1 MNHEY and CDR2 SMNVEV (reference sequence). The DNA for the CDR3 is TGTGCCAGCAGTCTATATCGGGGGGGAGGGCGTAACAATGAGCAGTTCTTC. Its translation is CASSLYRGGGRNNEQFF.

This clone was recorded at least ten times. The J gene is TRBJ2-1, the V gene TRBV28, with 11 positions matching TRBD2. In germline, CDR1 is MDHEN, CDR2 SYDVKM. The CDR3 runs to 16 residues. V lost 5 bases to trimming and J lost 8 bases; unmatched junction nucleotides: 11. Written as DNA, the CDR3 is TGTGCCAGCAGTCCAGATAGCGGGAGGGCCGTCTATGAGCAGTTCTTC. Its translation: CASSPDSGRAVYEQFF. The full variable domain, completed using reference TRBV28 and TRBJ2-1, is DVKVTQSSRYLVKRTGEKVFLECVQDMDHENMFWYRQDPGLGLRLIYFSYDVKMKEKGDIPEGYSVSREKKERFSLILESASTNQTSMYLCASSPDSGRAVYEQFFGPGTRLTVL.

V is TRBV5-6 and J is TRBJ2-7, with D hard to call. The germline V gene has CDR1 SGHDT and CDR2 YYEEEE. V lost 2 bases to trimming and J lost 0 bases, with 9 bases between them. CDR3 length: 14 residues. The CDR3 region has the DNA TGTGCCAGCAGCTTCTCGGAGAGCTCCTACGAGCAGTACTTC. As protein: CASSFSESSYEQYF.

The CDR3 protein is CASSYSLKTGYDEQYF. CDR3 coding DNA: TGTGCCAGCAGTTACTCTTTAAAGACAGGGTACGACGAGCAGTACTTC. This chain uses TRBV6-5 with TRBJ2-7; 7 bases map to TRBD1. The CDR3 consists of 16 residues. With V trimmed by 0 bases and J by 5 bases, 10 bases remained unmatched. From germline, CDR1 is MNHEY and CDR2 SVGAGI.